This T cell receptor beta chain comes out of a study of shared clonotypes between healthy human individuals. Findings of the study overall: Clonotype sharing among donors likely depends on sequencing depth. Sorted-subset samples were not fully sequenced, rarefaction indicated. Across several donors, naive CD4 shared roughly 5.1%, naive CD8 more than 3%, memory CD4 roughly 2.2%, memory CD8 about 0.38%.

The CDR3 loop spans 13 amino acids. Trimming took off 0 bases at V and 3 bases at J, with 7 bases between the two ends. Per the germline V gene, CDR1 is SGDLS and CDR2 is YYNGEE. The naive CD8 fraction comprised CD45RO-negative cells positively selected for CCR7 and excluded terminally differentiated effector memory CD45RA+ cells. The method was immunoSEQ multiplex PCR; TCRdb's version includes in-frame clones alone and lacks a portion of them. The sample has about 2,200,000 clones, under 95% seen once. Details on this clone: The antigen remains unidentified. The identical CDR3 is also encoded by other nucleotide sequences in the sample.

The rearrangement uses TRBV9 and TRBJ2-7; D call uncertain. The sequence was obtained from a man aged 18 to 35 in good health. Some clones in this sample may be carry-over from other donors' samples. The source material was naive CD8+ T cells from PBMCs. CDR3 region: CASSVGVGYEQYF. Written as DNA, the CDR3 is TGTGCCAGCAGCGTAGGAGTGGGCTACGAGCAGTACTTC.